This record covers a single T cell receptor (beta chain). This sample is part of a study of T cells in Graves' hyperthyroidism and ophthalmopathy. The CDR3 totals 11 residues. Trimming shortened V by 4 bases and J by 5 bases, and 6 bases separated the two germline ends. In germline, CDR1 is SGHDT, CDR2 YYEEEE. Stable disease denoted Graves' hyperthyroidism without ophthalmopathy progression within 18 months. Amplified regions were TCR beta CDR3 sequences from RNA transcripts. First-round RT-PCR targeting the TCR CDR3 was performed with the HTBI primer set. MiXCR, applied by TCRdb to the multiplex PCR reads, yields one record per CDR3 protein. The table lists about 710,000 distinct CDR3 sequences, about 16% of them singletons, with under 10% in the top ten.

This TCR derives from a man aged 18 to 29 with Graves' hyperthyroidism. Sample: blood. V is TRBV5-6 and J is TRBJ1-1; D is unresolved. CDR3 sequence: CASSRWTEAFF. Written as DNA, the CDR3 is TGTGCCAGCAGCCGGTGGACTGAAGCTTTCTTT. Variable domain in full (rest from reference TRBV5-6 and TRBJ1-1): DAGVTQSPTHLIKTRGQQVTLRCSPKSGHDTVSWYQQALGQGPQFIFQYYEEEERQRGNFPDRFSGHQFPNYSSELNVNALLLGDSALYLCASSRWTEAFFGQGTRLTVV.